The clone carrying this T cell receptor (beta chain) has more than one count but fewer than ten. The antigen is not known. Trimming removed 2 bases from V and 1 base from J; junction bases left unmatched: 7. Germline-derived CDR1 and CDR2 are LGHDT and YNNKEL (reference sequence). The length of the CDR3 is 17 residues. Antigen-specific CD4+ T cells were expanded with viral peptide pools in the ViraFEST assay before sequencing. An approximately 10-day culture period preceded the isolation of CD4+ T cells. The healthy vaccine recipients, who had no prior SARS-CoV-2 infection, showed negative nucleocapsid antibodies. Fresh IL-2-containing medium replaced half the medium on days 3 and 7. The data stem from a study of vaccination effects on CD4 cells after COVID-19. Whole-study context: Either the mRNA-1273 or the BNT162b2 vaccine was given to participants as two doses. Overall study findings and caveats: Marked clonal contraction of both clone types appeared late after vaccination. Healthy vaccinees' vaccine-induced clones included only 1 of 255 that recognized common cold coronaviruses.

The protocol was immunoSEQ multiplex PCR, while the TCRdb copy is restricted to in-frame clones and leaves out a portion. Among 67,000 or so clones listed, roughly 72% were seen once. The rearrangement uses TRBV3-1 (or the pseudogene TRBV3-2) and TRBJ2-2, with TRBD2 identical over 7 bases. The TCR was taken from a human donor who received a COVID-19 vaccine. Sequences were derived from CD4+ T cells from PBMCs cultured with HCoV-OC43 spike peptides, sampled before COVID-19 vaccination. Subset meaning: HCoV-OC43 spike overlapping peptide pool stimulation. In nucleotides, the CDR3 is TGTGCCAGCAGCCAAAGATTGACTAGCCAGAACACCGGGGAGCTGTTTTTT. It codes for CASSQRLTSQNTGELFF.